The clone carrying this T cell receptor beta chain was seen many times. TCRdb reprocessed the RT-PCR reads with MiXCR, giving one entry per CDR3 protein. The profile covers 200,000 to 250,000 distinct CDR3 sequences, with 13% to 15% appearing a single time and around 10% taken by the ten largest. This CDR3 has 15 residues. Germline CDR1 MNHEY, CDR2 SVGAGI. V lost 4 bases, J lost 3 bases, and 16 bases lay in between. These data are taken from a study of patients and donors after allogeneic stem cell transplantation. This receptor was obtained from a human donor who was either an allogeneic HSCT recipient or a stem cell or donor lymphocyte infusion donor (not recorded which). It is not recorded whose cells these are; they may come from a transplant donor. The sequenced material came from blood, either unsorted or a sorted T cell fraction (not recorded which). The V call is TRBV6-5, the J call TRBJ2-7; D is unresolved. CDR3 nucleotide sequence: TGTGCCAGCAGTTGTGGCCCATGTCATCTCTACGAGCAGTACTTC. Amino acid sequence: CASSCGPCHLYEQYF.